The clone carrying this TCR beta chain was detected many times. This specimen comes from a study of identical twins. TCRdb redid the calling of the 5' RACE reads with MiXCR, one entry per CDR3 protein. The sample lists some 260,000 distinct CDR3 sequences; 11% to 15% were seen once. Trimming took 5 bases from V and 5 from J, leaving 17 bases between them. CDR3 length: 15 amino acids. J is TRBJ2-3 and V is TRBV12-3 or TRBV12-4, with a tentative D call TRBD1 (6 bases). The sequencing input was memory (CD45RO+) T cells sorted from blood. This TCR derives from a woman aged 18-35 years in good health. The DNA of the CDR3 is TGTGCCAGCAGTCCCGTCGGGCAGGGGCTAGATACGCAGTATTTT. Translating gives CASSPVGQGLDTQYF.